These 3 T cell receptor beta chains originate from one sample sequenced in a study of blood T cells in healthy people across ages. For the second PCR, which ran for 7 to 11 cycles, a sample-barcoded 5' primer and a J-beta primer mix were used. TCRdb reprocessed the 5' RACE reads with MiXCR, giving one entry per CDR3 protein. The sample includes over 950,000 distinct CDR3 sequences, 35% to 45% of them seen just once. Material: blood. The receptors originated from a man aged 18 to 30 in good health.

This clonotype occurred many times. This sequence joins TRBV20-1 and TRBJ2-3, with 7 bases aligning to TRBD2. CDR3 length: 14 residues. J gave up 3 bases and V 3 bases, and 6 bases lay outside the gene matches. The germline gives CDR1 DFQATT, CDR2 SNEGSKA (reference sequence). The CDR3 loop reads CSASRAGVTDTQYF. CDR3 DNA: TGCAGTGCTAGTCGCGCGGGGGTGACAGATACGCAGTATTTT.

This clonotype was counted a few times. The CDR3 DNA reads TGTGCCAGCAGCGTAGCTGGCAGGGGCGGTGAAAAACTGTTTTTT. Translation gives CASSVAGRGGEKLFF. The chain has TRBV9 and TRBJ1-4, with D maybe TRBD1 (6 bases). Trimming left V 0 bases short and J 7 bases short, with 13 bases between. This CDR3 has 15 amino acids. CDR1 is SGDLS and CDR2 is YYNGEE in the germline V gene.

The CDR3 bases are TGTGCCAGCAGAGGGACAGCCTCTGGAAACACCATATATTTT. Its translation: CASRGTASGNTIYF. The rearrangement uses TRBV11-2 and TRBJ1-3; 7 bases are shared with TRBD1. This CDR3 spans 14 amino acids. CDR1 SGHAT and CDR2 FQNNGV come from the germline V gene. After removal of 6 bases from V and 0 bases from J, the junction contained 2 bases not matched to a gene.